The rows below give T cell receptor beta chains drawn from one sample of a study of T cell responses to AZD1222 COVID-19 vaccine. Using immunoSEQ multiplex PCR, the repertoire was profiled, and TCRdb retains in-frame clones only, with some absent. The data hold over 110,000 clones, with approximately 90% observed a single time. The specimen was peripheral blood, collected 28 days after the second AZD1222 dose. The receptors originated from an adult who received the AZD1222 COVID-19 vaccine. The CDR3 runs from the conserved cysteine through the conserved F or W. A D gene is named only where the DNA matches it firmly. Size values are once, few and many counts, or a class for expanded clones, and some rows have none.

v_gene,j_gene,abundance,d_gene,CDR3aa,CDR3nt
TRBV11-1,TRBJ2-5,-,-,CASSFRGSETQYF,TGTGCCAGCAGCTTTAGGGGATCGGAGACCCAGTACTTC
TRBV7-2,TRBJ2-3,-,TRBD2,CASSLGLATTDTQYF,TGTGCCAGCAGCCTGGGACTAGCTACCACAGATACGCAGTATTTT
TRBV6-6,TRBJ1-2,-,TRBD1,CASSYGTGGGGYTF,TGTGCCAGCAGTTACGGAACAGGGGGAGGTGGCTACACCTTC
TRBV24-1,TRBJ2-1,-,-,CATSDRSDNEQFF,TGTGCCACCAGTGACCGTAGCGACAATGAGCAGTTCTTC
TRBV12-3/TRBV12-4,TRBJ1-1,-,-,CASRPGHSEAFF,TGTGCCAGCAGACCCGGACACAGTGAAGCTTTCTTT
TRBV2,TRBJ2-5,-,-,CASSQGLGTQYF,TGTGCCAGCTCGCAAGGGCTCGGGACCCAGTACTTC
TRBV19,TRBJ2-5,-,-,CASSVQVREETQYF,TGTGCCAGTAGTGTCCAGGTTAGGGAAGAGACCCAGTACTTC
TRBV12-3/TRBV12-4,TRBJ1-4,-,-,CASTYLGEKLFF,TGTGCCAGCACCTACCTGGGTGAAAAACTGTTTTTT
TRBV5-6,TRBJ1-5,-,-,CASSPRGLPNQPQHF,TGTGCCAGCAGCCCCAGGGGACTGCCCAATCAGCCCCAGCATTTT
TRBV24-1,TRBJ2-5,-,-,CATSDRLRGETQYF,TGTGCCACCAGTGACCGACTTAGGGGTGAGACCCAGTACTTC
TRBV21-1,TRBJ2-7,-,-,CASSKLRPRSLFYEQYF,TGTGCCAGCAGCAAACTCCGACCAAGGAGCCTCTTTTACGAGCAGTACTTC
TRBV5-4,TRBJ1-1,-,-,CASSLAENTEAFF,TGTGCCAGCAGCTTGGCCGAGAACACTGAAGCTTTCTTT
TRBV30,TRBJ1-2,once,-,CAWSVPAGAVYGYTF,TGTGCCTGGAGTGTACCCGCCGGGGCCGTCTATGGCTACACCTTC
TRBV5-1,TRBJ1-1,-,-,CASSIQPSGSEGAFF,TGCGCCAGCAGCATCCAGCCCAGCGGTTCCGAGGGAGCTTTCTTT
TRBV7-2,TRBJ1-4,-,-,CASSGGNEKLFF,TGTGCCAGCAGCGGGGGCAATGAAAAACTGTTTTTT
TRBV27,TRBJ1-6,-,-,CASTMGTYNSPLHF,TGTGCCAGCACCATGGGGACCTATAATTCACCCCTCCACTTT
TRBV4-2,TRBJ1-6,-,-,CASSQDWDGNSPLHF,TGTGCCAGCAGCCAAGATTGGGATGGGAATTCACCCCTCCACTTT
TRBV6-4,TRBJ1-2,-,-,CASSDELGYGYTF,TGTGCCAGCAGTGACGAGCTTGGCTATGGCTACACCTTC
TRBV5-5,TRBJ1-1,-,-,CASSLGDGSPLTEAFF,TGTGCCAGCAGCTTGGGGGACGGGAGCCCTCTCACTGAAGCTTTCTTT
TRBV10-3,TRBJ1-1,-,-,CAISGTGGSAEAFF,TGTGCCATTTCGGGGACCGGGGGGAGCGCTGAAGCTTTCTTT
TRBV20-1,TRBJ1-1,-,-,CSASPEGSNTEAFF,TGCAGTGCTAGTCCGGAGGGGTCGAACACTGAAGCTTTCTTT
TRBV10-3,TRBJ1-3,-,TRBD1,CAISETYLIPTGPSGNTIYF,TGTGCCATCAGTGAGACCTATCTTATCCCGACAGGGCCGTCTGGAAACACCATATATTTT
TRBV19,TRBJ2-2,-,TRBD1,CASSTGTGVTGELFF,TGTGCCAGTTCCACCGGGACAGGGGTTACCGGGGAGCTGTTTTTT
TRBV28,TRBJ1-2,few,-,CASSAPAAFYGYTF,TGTGCCAGCAGTGCCCCCGCGGCCTTCTATGGCTACACCTTC
TRBV19,TRBJ2-2,-,-,CASRKADTGELFF,TGTGCCAGTAGGAAAGCGGACACCGGGGAGCTGTTTTTT
TRBV6-5,TRBJ1-1,-,-,CASSYSPEAFF,TGTGCCAGCAGTTATTCTCCCGAAGCTTTCTTT
TRBV7-6,TRBJ1-3,-,-,CASSPRGHPSSGNTIYF,TGTGCCAGCAGCCCTAGGGGACACCCGAGCTCTGGAAACACCATATATTTT
TRBV7-9,TRBJ2-1,-,-,CASSLLGLNLRNEQFF,TGTGCCAGCAGCTTATTGGGGCTGAACCTGAGGAATGAGCAGTTCTTC